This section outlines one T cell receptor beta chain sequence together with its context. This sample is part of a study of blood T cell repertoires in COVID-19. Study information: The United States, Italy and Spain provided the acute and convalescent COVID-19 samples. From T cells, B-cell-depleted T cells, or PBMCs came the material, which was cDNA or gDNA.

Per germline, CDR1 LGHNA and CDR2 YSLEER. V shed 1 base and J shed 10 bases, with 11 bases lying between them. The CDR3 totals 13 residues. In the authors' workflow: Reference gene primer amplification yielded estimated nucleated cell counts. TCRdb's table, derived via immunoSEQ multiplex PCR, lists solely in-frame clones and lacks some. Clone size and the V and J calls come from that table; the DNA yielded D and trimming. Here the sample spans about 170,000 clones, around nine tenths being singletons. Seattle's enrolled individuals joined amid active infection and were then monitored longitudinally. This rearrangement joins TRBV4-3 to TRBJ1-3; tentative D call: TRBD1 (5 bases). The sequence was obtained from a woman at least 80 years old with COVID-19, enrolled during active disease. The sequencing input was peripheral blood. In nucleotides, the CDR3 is TGCGCCAGCAGCCAAGCCCAGGGAGGTACCATATATTTT. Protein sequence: CASSQAQGGTIYF.